This T cell receptor (beta chain) stems from a study of blood T cells in healthy people across ages. Study summary: There was about one barcoded beta molecule captured by template switching per two T cells. General observations from the study: Diversity was higher, and naive CD4+ cells more numerous, in long-lived donors than in aged donors.

Together with a sample-barcoded 5' primer, a J-beta primer mix was included in a second PCR lasting about 7 to 11 cycles. Samples each returned at least 3 million CDR3-containing paired-end reads. MiXCR, applied by TCRdb to the 5' RACE reads, yields one record per CDR3 protein. This sample yields around 1,900,000 distinct CDR3 sequences, of which roughly two fifths are seen a single time; 20% to 25% belongs to the top ten. The J segment lost 9 bases and the V segment lost 5 bases, leaving 16 bases of the junction unmatched. CDR1 is PRHDT and CDR2 is FYEKMQ in the germline V gene (reference sequence). The CDR3 has 18 residues. Turning to this clonotype: What it recognizes is unknown.

V is TRBV13 and J is TRBJ2-4, with TRBD2 matching over 13 bases. The clonotype originates from a human donor in good health. Specimen: blood. CDR3 loop: CASSPSTSGGPDSLIQYF. CDR3 DNA: TGTGCCAGCAGCCCATCGACTAGCGGGGGGCCCGACTCACTCATTCAGTACTTC.